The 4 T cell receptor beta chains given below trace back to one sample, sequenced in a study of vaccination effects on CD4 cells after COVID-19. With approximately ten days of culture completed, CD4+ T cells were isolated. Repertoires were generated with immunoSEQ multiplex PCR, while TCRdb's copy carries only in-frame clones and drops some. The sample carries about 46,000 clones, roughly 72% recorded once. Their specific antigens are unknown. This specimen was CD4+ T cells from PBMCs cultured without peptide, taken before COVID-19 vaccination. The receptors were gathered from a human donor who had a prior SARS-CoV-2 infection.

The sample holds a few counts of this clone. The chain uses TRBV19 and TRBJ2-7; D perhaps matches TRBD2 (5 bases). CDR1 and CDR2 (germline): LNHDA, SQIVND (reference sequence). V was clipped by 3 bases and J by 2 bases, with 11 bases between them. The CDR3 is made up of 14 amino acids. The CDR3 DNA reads TGTGCCAGTAGTATCAAGGGAGCCACCTACGAGCAGTACTTC. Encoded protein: CASSIKGATYEQYF. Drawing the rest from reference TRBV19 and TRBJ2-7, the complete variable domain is DGGITQSPKYLFRKEGQNVTLSCEQNLNHDAMYWYRQDPGQGLRLIYYSQIVNDFQKGDIAEGYSVSREKKESFPLTVTSAQKNPTAFYLCASSIKGATYEQYFGPGTRLTVT.

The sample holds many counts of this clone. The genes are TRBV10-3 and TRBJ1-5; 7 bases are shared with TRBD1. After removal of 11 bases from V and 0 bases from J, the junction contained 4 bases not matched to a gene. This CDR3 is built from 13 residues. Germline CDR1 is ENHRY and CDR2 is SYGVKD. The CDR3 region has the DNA TGTGCCGTCGGGACAGATAGCAATCAGCCCCAGCATTTT. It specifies CAVGTDSNQPQHF.

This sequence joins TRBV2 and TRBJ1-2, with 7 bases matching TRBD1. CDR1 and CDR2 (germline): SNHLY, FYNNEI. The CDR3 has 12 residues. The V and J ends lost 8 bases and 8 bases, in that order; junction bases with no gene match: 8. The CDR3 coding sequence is TGTGCCAGCCGAGACAGGGCACGGGGCTACACCTTC. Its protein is CASRDRARGYTF.

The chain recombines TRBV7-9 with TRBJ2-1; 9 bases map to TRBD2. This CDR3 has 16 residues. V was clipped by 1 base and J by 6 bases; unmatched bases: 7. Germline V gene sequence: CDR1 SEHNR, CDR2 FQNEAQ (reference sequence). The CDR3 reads CASSLVGGRASNEQFF. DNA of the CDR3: TGTGCCAGCAGCTTAGTGGGCGGGAGGGCTAGCAATGAGCAGTTCTTC.